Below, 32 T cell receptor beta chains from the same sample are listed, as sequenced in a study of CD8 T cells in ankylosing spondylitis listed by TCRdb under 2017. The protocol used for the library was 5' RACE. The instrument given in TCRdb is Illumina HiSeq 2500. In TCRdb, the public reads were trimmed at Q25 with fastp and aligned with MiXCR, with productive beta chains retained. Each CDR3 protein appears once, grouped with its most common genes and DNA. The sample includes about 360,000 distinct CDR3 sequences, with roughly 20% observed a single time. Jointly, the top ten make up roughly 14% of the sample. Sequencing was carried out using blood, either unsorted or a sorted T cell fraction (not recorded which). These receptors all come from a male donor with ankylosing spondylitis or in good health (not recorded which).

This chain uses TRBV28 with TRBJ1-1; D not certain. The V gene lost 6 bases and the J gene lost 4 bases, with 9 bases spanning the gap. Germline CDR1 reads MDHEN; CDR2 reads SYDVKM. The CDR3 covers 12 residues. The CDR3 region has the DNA TGTGCCAGCAGGCTATTTGGCACTGAAGCTTTCTTT. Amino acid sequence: CASRLFGTEAFF.

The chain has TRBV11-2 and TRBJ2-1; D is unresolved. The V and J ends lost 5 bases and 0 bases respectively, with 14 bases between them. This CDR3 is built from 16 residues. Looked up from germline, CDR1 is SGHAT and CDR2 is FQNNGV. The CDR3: CASSPTSLYSYNEQFF. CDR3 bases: TGTGCCAGCAGCCCGACCAGCCTATACTCCTACAATGAGCAGTTCTTC. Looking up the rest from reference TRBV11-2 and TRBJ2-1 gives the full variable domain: EAGVAQSPRYKIIEKRQSVAFWCNPISGHATLYWYQQILGQGPKLLIQFQNNGVVDDSQLPKDRFSAERLKGVDSTLKIQPAKLEDSAVYLCASSPTSLYSYNEQFFGPGTRLTVL.

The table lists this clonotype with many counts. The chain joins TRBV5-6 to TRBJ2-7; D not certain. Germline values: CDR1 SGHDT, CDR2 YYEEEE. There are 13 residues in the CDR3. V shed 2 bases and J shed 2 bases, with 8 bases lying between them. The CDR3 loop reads CASSLRQAYEQYF. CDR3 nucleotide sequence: TGTGCCAGCAGCTTAAGACAAGCCTACGAGCAGTACTTC.

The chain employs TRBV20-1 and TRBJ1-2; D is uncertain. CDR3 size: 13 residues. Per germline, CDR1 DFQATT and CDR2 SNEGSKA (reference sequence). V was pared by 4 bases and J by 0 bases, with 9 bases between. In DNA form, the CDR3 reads TGCAGTGCTATAAACCCATCTAACTATGGCTACACCTTC. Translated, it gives CSAINPSNYGYTF.

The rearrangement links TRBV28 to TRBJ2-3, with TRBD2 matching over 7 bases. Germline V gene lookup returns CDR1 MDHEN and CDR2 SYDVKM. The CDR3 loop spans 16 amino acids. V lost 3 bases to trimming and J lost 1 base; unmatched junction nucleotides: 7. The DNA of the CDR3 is TGTGCCAGCAGTTTCCTCCCGGCGGGGGGCACAGATACGCAGTATTTT. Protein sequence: CASSFLPAGGTDTQYF. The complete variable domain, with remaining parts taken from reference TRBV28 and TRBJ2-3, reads DVKVTQSSRYLVKRTGEKVFLECVQDMDHENMFWYRQDPGLGLRLIYFSYDVKMKEKGDIPEGYSVSREKKERFSLILESASTNQTSMYLCASSFLPAGGTDTQYFGPGTRLTVL.

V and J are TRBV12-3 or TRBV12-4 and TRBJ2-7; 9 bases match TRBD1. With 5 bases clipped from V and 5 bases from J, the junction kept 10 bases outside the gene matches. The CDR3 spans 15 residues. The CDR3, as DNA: TGTGCCAGCAGTGGGTACCGGGACAGGGAAAACGAGCAGTACTTC. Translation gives CASSGYRDRENEQYF.

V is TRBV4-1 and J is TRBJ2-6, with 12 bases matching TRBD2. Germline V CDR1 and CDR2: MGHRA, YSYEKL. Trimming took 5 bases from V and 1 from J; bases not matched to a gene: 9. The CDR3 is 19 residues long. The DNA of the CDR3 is TGCGCCAGCAGCTTTACTAGCGGGGGGTCCCGATCTGGGGCCAACGTCCTGACTTTC. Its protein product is CASSFTSGGSRSGANVLTF.

The CDR3 protein is CASSRSGGDGDTQYF. The CDR3 DNA reads TGCGCCAGCAGCAGGTCAGGGGGAGATGGAGATACGCAGTATTTT. This chain connects TRBV5-1 to TRBJ2-3; the match to TRBD1 covers 7 bases. The ends lost 4 bases at V and 5 bases at J; junction bases unmatched: 10. The germline gives CDR1 SGHRS, CDR2 YFSETQ. The CDR3 is 15 residues long.

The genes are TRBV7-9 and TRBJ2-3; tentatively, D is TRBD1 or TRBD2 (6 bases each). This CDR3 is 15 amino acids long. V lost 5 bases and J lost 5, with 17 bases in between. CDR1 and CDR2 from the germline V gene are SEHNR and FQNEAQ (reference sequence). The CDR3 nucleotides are TGTGCCAGCAGCGGCCTGTGGGGGGCCGGAGATACGCAGTATTTT. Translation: CASSGLWGAGDTQYF.

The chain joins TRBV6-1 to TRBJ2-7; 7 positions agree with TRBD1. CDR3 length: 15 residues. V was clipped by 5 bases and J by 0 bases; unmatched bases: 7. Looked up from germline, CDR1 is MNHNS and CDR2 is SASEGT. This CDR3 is CASSTRTGSSYEQYF. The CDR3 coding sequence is TGTGCCAGCAGTACCCGGACAGGTTCCTCCTACGAGCAGTACTTC.

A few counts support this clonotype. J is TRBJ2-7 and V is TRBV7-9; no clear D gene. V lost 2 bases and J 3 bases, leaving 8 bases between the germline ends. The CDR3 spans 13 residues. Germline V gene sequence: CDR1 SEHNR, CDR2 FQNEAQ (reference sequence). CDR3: CASSLSEFYEQYF. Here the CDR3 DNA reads TGTGCCAGCAGCTTATCTGAGTTCTACGAGCAGTACTTC.

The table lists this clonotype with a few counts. CDR3 coding DNA: TGCAGTGCTAGAGATTATACCAGTCGAAGCGCGGATACGCAGTATTTT. It yields the protein CSARDYTSRSADTQYF. The chain couples TRBV20-1 to TRBJ2-3; D gene ambiguous. Trimming took off 0 bases at V and 6 bases at J, with 19 bases between the two ends. The V gene's germline CDR1 is DFQATT and CDR2 SNEGSKA (reference sequence). The CDR3 consists of 16 residues.

As DNA, the CDR3 is TGCGCCAGCAGCCCCATAGGGGTGTCAGCGGGGGGATCCTACAATGAGCAGTTCTTC. It encodes CASSPIGVSAGGSYNEQFF. The V call is TRBV5-1, the J call TRBJ2-1; the match to TRBD2 covers 9 bases. From germline, CDR1 is SGHRS and CDR2 YFSETQ. V lost 4 bases, J lost 1 base, and 15 bases stayed unmatched. CDR3 length: 19 residues. Full variable domain (rest looked up from reference TRBV5-1 and TRBJ2-1): KAGVTQTPRYLIKTRGQQVTLSCSPISGHRSVSWYQQTPGQGLQFLFEYFSETQRNKGNFPGRFSGRQFSNSRSEMNVSTLELGDSALYLCASSPIGVSAGGSYNEQFFGPGTRLTVL.

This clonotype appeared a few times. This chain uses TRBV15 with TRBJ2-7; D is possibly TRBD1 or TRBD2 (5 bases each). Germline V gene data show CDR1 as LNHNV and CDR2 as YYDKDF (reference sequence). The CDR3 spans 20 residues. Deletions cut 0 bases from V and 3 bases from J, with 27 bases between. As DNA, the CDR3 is TGTGCCACCAGCAGAGATGATCTGAGGACTCCGGGACCCCAGGTCTACGAGCAGTACTTC. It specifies CATSRDDLRTPGPQVYEQYF.

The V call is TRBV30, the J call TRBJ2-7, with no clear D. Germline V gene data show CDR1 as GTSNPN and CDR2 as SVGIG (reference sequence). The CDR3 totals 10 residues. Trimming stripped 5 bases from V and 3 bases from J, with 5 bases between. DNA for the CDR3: TGTGCCTGGGGGATCTACGAGCAGTACTTC. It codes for CAWGIYEQYF.

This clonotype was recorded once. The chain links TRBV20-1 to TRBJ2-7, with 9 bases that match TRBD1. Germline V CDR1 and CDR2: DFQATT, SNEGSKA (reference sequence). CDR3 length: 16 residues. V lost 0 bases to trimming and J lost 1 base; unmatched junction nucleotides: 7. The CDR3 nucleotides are TGCAGTGCTAGAGATGCGTTCGACAGGGGGTCCTACGAGCAGTACTTC. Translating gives CSARDAFDRGSYEQYF.

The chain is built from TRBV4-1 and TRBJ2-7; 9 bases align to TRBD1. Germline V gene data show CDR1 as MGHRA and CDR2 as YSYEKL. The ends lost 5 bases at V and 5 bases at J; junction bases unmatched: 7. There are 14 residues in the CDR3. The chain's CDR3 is CASSSRQGVDEQYF. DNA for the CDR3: TGCGCCAGCAGCTCCAGACAGGGGGTCGACGAGCAGTACTTC.

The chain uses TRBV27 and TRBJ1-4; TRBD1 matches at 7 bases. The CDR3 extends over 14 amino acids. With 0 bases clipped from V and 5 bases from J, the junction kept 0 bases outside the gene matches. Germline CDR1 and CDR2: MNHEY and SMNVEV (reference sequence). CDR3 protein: CASSLSTGNEKLFF. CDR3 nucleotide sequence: TGTGCCAGCAGTTTATCGACAGGGAATGAAAAACTGTTTTTT.

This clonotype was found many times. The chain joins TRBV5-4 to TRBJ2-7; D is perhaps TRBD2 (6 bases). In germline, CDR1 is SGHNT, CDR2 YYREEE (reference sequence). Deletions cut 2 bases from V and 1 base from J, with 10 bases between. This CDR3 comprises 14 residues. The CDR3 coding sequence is TGTGCCAGCAGCTTCCGGGGGTCGTCCTACGAGCAGTACTTC. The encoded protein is CASSFRGSSYEQYF.

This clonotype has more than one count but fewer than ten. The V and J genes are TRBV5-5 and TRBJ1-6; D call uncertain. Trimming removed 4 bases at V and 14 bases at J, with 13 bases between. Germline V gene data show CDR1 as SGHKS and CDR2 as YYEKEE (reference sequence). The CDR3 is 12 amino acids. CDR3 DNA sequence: TGTGCCAGCAGCCTATCCGGGGAATCCCTCCACTTT. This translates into CASSLSGESLHF. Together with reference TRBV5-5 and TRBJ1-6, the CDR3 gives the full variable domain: DAGVTQSPTHLIKTRGQQVTLRCSPISGHKSVSWYQQVLGQGPQFIFQYYEKEERGRGNFPDRFSARQFPNYSSELNVNALLLGDSALYLCASSLSGESLHFGNGTRLTVT.

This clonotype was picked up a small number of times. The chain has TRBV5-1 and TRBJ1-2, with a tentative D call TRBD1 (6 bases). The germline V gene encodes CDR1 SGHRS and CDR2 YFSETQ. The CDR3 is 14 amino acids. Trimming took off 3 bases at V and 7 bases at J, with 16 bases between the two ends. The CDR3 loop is CASSSETGSVGYTF. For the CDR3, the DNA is TGCGCCAGCAGCTCCGAGACAGGATCCGTTGGCTACACCTTC.

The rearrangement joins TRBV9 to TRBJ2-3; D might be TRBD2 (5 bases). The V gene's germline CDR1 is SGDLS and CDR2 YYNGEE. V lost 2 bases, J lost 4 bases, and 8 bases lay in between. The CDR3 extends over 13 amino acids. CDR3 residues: CASSVLEADTQYF. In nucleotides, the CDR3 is TGTGCCAGCAGCGTTTTGGAGGCAGATACGCAGTATTTT.

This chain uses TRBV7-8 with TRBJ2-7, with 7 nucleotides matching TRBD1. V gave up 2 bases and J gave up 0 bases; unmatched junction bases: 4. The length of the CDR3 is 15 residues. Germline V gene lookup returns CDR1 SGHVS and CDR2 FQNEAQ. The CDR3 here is CASSLTGALSYEQYF. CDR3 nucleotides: TGTGCCAGCAGCTTAACAGGGGCTCTCTCCTACGAGCAGTACTTC.

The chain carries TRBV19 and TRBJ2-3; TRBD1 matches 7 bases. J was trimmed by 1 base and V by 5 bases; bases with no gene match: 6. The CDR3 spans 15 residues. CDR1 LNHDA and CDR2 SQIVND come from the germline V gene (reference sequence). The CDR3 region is CASSRYRGGTDTQYF. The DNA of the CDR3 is TGTGCCAGTAGTCGATACAGGGGTGGCACAGATACGCAGTATTTT.

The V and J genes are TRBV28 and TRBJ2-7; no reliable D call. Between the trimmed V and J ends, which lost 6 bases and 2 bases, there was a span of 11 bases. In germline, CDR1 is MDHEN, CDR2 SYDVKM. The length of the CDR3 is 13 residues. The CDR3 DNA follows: TGTGCCAGCAGCGAAATCACTACCTACGAGCAGTACTTC. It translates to CASSEITTYEQYF.

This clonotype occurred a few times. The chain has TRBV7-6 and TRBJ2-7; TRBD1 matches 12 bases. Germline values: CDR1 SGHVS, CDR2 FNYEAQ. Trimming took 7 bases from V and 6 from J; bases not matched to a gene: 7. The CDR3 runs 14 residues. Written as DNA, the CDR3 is TGTGCCAGCATGGAGGGGACAGGGGGCATCGAGCAGTACTTC. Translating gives CASMEGTGGIEQYF.

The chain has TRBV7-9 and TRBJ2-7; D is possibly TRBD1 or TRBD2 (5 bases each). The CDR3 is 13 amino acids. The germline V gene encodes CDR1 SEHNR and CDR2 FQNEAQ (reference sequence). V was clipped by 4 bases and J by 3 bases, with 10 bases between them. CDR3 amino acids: CASSSRENYEQYF. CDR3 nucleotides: TGTGCCAGCAGCTCCAGGGAGAACTACGAGCAGTACTTC.

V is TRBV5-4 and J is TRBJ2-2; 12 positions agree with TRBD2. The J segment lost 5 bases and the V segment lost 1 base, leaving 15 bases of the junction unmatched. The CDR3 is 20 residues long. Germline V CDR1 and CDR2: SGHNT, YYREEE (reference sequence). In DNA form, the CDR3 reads TGTGCCAGCAGCTTGTGGTGGCTAGCGGGGGGGCCCGGTGGAACCGGGGAGCTGTTTTTT. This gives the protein CASSLWWLAGGPGGTGELFF.

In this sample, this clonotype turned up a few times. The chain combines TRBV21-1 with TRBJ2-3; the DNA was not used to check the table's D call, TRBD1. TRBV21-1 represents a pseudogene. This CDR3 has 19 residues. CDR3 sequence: CASSKVLDLPDSFTDTQYF. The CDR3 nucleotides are TGTGCCAGCAGCAAAGTTCTGGACCTCCCGGACAGTTTCACAGATACGCAGTATTTT.

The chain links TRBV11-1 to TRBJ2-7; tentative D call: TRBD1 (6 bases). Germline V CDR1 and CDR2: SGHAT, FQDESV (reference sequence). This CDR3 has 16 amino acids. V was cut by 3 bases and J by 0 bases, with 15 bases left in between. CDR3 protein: CASSFGTGISSYEQYF. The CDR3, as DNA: TGTGCCAGCAGCTTTGGAACAGGGATAAGCTCCTACGAGCAGTACTTC.

CDR3 residues: CASSDRLAATGELFF. The DNA of the CDR3 is TGTGCCAGCAGTGATCGTCTAGCGGCCACCGGGGAGCTGTTTTTT. This chain connects TRBV25-1 to TRBJ2-2, with 7 bases aligning to TRBD2. This CDR3 region has 15 residues. Germline V gives CDR1 MGHDK, CDR2 SYGVNS. J was trimmed by 4 bases and V by 3 bases; bases with no gene match: 5.

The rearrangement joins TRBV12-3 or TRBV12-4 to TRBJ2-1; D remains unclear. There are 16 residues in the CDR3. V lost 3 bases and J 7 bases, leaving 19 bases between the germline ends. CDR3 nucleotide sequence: TGTGCCAGCAGTTTCGGGTCGGCCCCCCAATTGAATGAGCAGTTCTTC. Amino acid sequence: CASSFGSAPQLNEQFF.